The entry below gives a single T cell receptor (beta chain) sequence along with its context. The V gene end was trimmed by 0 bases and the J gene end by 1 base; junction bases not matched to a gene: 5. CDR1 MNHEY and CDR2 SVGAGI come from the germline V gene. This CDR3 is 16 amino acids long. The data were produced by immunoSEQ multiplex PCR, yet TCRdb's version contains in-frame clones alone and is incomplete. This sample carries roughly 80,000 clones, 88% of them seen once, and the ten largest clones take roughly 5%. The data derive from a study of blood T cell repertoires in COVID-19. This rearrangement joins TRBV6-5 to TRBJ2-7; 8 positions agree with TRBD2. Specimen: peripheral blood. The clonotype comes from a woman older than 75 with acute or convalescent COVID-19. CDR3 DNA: TGTGCCAGCAGTTACTCGGTTACTAGCGGATCCTACGAGCAGTACTTC. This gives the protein CASSYSVTSGSYEQYF.